One sample yielded the 14 T cell receptor beta chains listed below, sequenced in a study of blood T cell repertoires in COVID-19. Clones were read by immunoSEQ multiplex PCR, and TCRdb kept only the in-frame ones, dropping some. In the table there are about 240,000 clones, more than 75% of which are singletons. Material for sequencing was peripheral blood. Every receptor here comes from a man older than 75 with acute or convalescent COVID-19.

This clone was seen only a few times. V gene TRBV27 combines with J gene TRBJ2-5; D is perhaps TRBD2 (6 bases). The germline V and J ends were trimmed by 6 bases and 5 bases, with 13 bases remaining between them. CDR1 MNHEY and CDR2 SMNVEV come from the germline V gene (reference sequence). The CDR3 consists of 13 residues. This chain's CDR3 is CASRRRADETQYF. The CDR3 region has the DNA TGTGCCAGCAGGCGGAGGGCCGATGAGACCCAGTACTTC.

This chain connects TRBV3-1 (or the pseudogene TRBV3-2) to TRBJ2-7; D gene unclear. The germline gives CDR1 LGHDT, CDR2 YNNKEL (reference sequence). Trimming left V 4 bases short and J 6 bases short, with 13 bases between. There are 13 residues in the CDR3. CDR3 sequence: CASSPAVSVEQYF. The CDR3, as DNA: TGTGCCAGCAGCCCCGCGGTATCGGTCGAGCAGTACTTC.

CDR3 in DNA: TGCAGCGCCCGGGACAGCAACACTGAAGCTTTCTTT. Its protein is CSARDSNTEAFF. The gene calls are TRBV29-1 and TRBJ1-1; 7 positions match TRBD1. CDR3 length: 12 residues. V gave up 7 bases and J gave up 2 bases; unmatched junction bases: 4. The germline V gene encodes CDR1 SQVTM and CDR2 ANQGSEA.

The chain has TRBV2 and TRBJ1-6, with 8 nucleotides matching TRBD1. Germline-derived CDR1 and CDR2 are SNHLY and FYNNEI. This CDR3 contains 13 residues. The V segment lost 7 bases and the J segment 9 bases; nucleotides outside the gene matches: 5. CDR3 coding DNA: TGTGCCAGCAAGGGACAGGTACTTTCACCCCTCCACTTT. This encodes CASKGQVLSPLHF.

The V gene is TRBV6-5, the J gene TRBJ2-3, with unresolved D. V lost 4 bases and J 6 bases, leaving 5 bases between the germline ends. CDR1 and CDR2 (germline): MNHEY, SVGAGI. The CDR3 is made up of 11 amino acids. The CDR3 DNA sequence: TGTGCCAGCAGTTCCCTGGATACGCAGTATTTT. This translates into CASSSLDTQYF.

This chain links TRBV3-1 (or the pseudogene TRBV3-2) with TRBJ1-3, with unresolved D. The germline V gene encodes CDR1 LGHDT and CDR2 YNNKEL (reference sequence). Trimming removed 4 bases at V and 1 base at J, with 11 bases between. The CDR3 length is 15 residues. CDR3: CASSPFAGSGNTIYF. The CDR3 DNA sequence: TGTGCCAGCAGCCCTTTTGCGGGATCTGGAAACACCATATATTTT.

The V gene is TRBV18, the J gene TRBJ2-3; TRBD2 matches at 8 bases. The CDR3 totals 16 residues. Trimming cost V 1 base and J 0 bases; bases outside gene matches: 3. Germline V gives CDR1 KGHSH, CDR2 LQKENI. This chain's CDR3 is CASSPRAGESTDTQYF. The CDR3 DNA follows: TGTGCCAGCTCACCACGAGCGGGAGAGAGCACAGATACGCAGTATTTT. Full variable domain (outside the CDR3, taken from reference TRBV18 and TRBJ2-3): NAGVMQNPRHLVRRRGQEARLRCSPMKGHSHVYWYRQLPEEGLKFMVYLQKENIIDESGMPKERFSAEFPKEGPSILRIQQVVRGDSAAYFCASSPRAGESTDTQYFGPGTRLTVL.

In DNA form, the CDR3 reads TGTGCCAGCAGCCGCCCGGGGGGAACTGAAGCTTTCTTT. It encodes CASSRPGGTEAFF. This chain links TRBV9 with TRBJ1-1; D possibly corresponds to TRBD1 (5 bases). The CDR3 consists of 13 residues. Germline-derived CDR1 and CDR2 are SGDLS and YYNGEE. V dropped 4 bases and J dropped 5 bases, with 12 bases sitting between them.

The chain is built from TRBV12-3 or TRBV12-4 and TRBJ1-1; 8 bases line up with TRBD1. The CDR3 extends over 12 amino acids. V trimming: 6 bases; J trimming: 11 bases; junction bases outside the gene matches: 8. The DNA of the CDR3 is TGTGCCAGCAGCCGAGACAGGGGAAAGGCTTTCTTT. It encodes CASSRDRGKAFF.

The rearrangement joins TRBV6-5 to TRBJ2-7; D perhaps matches TRBD1 (5 bases). Germline CDR1 and CDR2: MNHEY and SVGAGI. The V end lost 6 bases, the J end lost 9 bases, and 12 bases lay between the germline ends. The length of the CDR3 is 11 residues. CDR3 DNA: TGTGCCAGCAGCCCAGGGCAGGGGCAGTACTTC. Translation: CASSPGQGQYF.

The CDR3 protein is CASSALHATNEKLFF. The CDR3, as DNA: TGTGCCAGCAGTGCCTTGCATGCGACTAATGAAAAACTGTTTTTT. The chain links TRBV28 to TRBJ1-4, with D unresolved. V was cut by 5 bases and J by 2 bases, with 12 bases left in between. This CDR3 has 15 residues. Germline V CDR1 and CDR2: MDHEN, SYDVKM.

In its sample, this clone was seen a few times. V is TRBV6-1 and J is TRBJ1-2; 7 nucleotides match TRBD1. V lost 1 base and J lost 8; bases outside the gene matches: 1. In germline, CDR1 is MNHNS, CDR2 SASEGT. This CDR3 is 12 amino acids long. The CDR3, as DNA: TGTGCCAGCAGTGAAGGCAGGGGGGGCTACACCTTC. Translating gives CASSEGRGGYTF.

CDR3 coding DNA: TGTGCCAGCAGCTTAGCGAGGGCAGGGGGTGACAATGAGCAGTTCTTC. Translated, it gives CASSLARAGGDNEQFF. The chain employs TRBV7-2 and TRBJ2-1, with 7 bases identical to TRBD1. J gave up 5 bases and V 0 bases, and 7 bases lay outside the gene matches. The germline gives CDR1 SGHTA, CDR2 FQGNSA. The CDR3 covers 16 residues.

DNA of the CDR3: TGTGCCAGCAGCTTCCAGGGGAGCGGTGAAAAACTGTTTTTT. Amino acid sequence: CASSFQGSGEKLFF. The genes are TRBV7-2 and TRBJ1-4; D is possibly TRBD1 (6 bases). Germline lookup yields CDR1 SGHTA and CDR2 FQGNSA. The CDR3 is 14 residues long. V was trimmed by 3 bases and J by 7 bases, leaving 12 bases between them.